These 20 T cell receptor beta chains share one sample of origin, sequenced in a study of OX40 agonist ivuxolimab in advanced cancers. The protocol was immunoSEQ multiplex PCR, while the TCRdb copy is restricted to in-frame clones and leaves out a portion. The data hold under 80,000 clones, with around 86% observed a single time. The input for sequencing was CD4+ or CD8+ T cells sorted from blood, taken in a trial of the OX40 agonist ivuxolimab. The receptors here all came from an adult with an advanced solid tumor such as melanoma, head and neck, liver or kidney cancer.

The chain carries TRBV5-8 and TRBJ2-2, with 13 bases fitting TRBD2. The germline V gene has CDR1 SGHTS and CDR2 YDEGEE. This CDR3 spans 20 amino acids. The J segment lost 6 bases and the V segment lost 4 bases, leaving 18 bases of the junction unmatched. CDR3 sequence reads: CASSVELTSGGLMRPGELFF. CDR3 nucleotides: TGTGCCAGCAGCGTTGAGTTGACTAGCGGGGGGCTCATGAGACCCGGGGAGCTGTTTTTT.

V usage is TRBV19 and J usage is TRBJ2-7; 7 nucleotides agree with TRBD1. CDR1 and CDR2 (germline): LNHDA, SQIVND (reference sequence). V shed 8 bases and J 3 bases; nucleotides not matched to a gene: 4. The CDR3 covers 12 residues. CDR3 nucleotide sequence: TGTGCCAGTCGGGGACAGTTCTACGAGCAGTACTTC. This encodes CASRGQFYEQYF.

This rearrangement joins TRBV5-1 to TRBJ2-2; tentatively, D is TRBD1 (5 bases). Germline V gene data show CDR1 as SGHRS and CDR2 as YFSETQ. The V gene lost 0 bases and the J gene lost 2 bases, with 8 bases spanning the gap. This CDR3 has 15 amino acids. The CDR3 coding sequence is TGCGCCAGCAGCTTGGGACAGACTAACACCGGGGAGCTGTTTTTT. Its translation: CASSLGQTNTGELFF.

The rearrangement joins TRBV7-6 to TRBJ2-7, with D hard to call. V shed 4 bases and J shed 0 bases, with 7 bases lying between them. From germline, CDR1 is SGHVS and CDR2 FNYEAQ. The CDR3 is 13 amino acids. The CDR3 DNA follows: TGTGCCAGCAGCTCCATAGCCTCCTACGAGCAGTACTTC. As protein: CASSSIASYEQYF.

The V call is TRBV6-5, the J call TRBJ2-7; 8 nucleotides align to TRBD1. Germline V gene data show CDR1 as MNHEY and CDR2 as SVGAGI. V lost 4 bases to trimming and J lost 0 bases; unmatched junction nucleotides: 2. The length of the CDR3 is 14 residues. The CDR3 DNA follows: TGTGCCAGCAGTTTAACAGGGGGCTCCTACGAGCAGTACTTC. It yields the protein CASSLTGGSYEQYF.

The chain links TRBV18 to TRBJ1-1, with D uncertain. The CDR3 contains 12 residues. V lost 5 bases and J 3 bases, leaving 7 bases between the germline ends. The germline V gene has CDR1 KGHSH and CDR2 LQKENI. DNA of the CDR3: TGTGCCAGCTCAGCGACGGACACTGAAGCTTTCTTT. Translating it yields CASSATDTEAFF.

This rearrangement joins TRBV5-4 to TRBJ2-5, with a tentative D call TRBD2 (6 bases). The V end was cut by 0 bases, the J end by 1 base, with 7 bases between. The germline CDR1 and CDR2 sequences are SGHNT and YYREEE (reference sequence). The CDR3 covers 14 residues. Here the CDR3 DNA reads TGTGCCAGCAGCTTGGGGGGGGTCCAAGAGACCCAGTACTTC. Protein: CASSLGGVQETQYF.

The rearrangement joins TRBV30 to TRBJ2-7; D possibly corresponds to TRBD2 (5 bases). V lost 1 base to trimming and J lost 7 bases, with 8 bases between them. Germline V gene lookup returns CDR1 GTSNPN and CDR2 SVGIG (reference sequence). The CDR3 has 11 residues. CDR3 coding DNA: TGTGCCTGGAGTGGAACGGGGGAGCAGTACTTC. This sequence encodes CAWSGTGEQYF.

The chain links TRBV9 to TRBJ1-2; 8 bases are shared with TRBD1. This CDR3 has 12 amino acids. In germline, CDR1 is SGDLS, CDR2 YYNGEE. V was pared by 4 bases and J by 9 bases, with 5 bases of the junction left unmatched. The chain's CDR3 is CASSSWTGSYTF. Written as DNA, the CDR3 is TGTGCCAGCAGCTCCTGGACAGGGAGCTACACCTTC. The full variable domain, its missing parts supplied by reference TRBV9 and TRBJ1-2, is DSGVTQTPKHLITATGQRVTLRCSPRSGDLSVYWYQQSLDQGLQFLIQYYNGEERAKGNILERFSAQQFPDLHSELNLSSLELGDSALYFCASSSWTGSYTFGSGTRLTVV.

The chain couples TRBV6-1 to TRBJ2-7; perhaps TRBD1 as D (6 bases). This CDR3 is built from 15 residues. The V end was cut by 8 bases, the J end by 2 bases, with 19 bases between. The germline V gene encodes CDR1 MNHNS and CDR2 SASEGT. CDR3 nucleotide sequence: TGTGCCAGCCTGGCCGGGGACATCTCGACCTACGAGCAGTACTTC. Amino acid sequence: CASLAGDISTYEQYF.

There are a few counts of this clone. The genes are TRBV5-1 and TRBJ1-2, with TRBD1 as a possible D gene (5 bases). This CDR3 has 13 amino acids. Deletions cut 4 bases from V and 7 bases from J, with 14 bases between. CDR1 is SGHRS and CDR2 is YFSETQ in the germline V gene. The CDR3 is CASSLGTGRGYTF. The CDR3 DNA reads TGCGCCAGCAGCCTTGGGACGGGACGTGGCTACACCTTC.

The CDR3 spells CASSLNPWQYQETQYF. The CDR3 DNA reads TGTGCCAGCAGTTTAAATCCCTGGCAGTACCAAGAGACCCAGTACTTC. The genes are TRBV27 and TRBJ2-5; D unresolved. Germline V gives CDR1 MNHEY, CDR2 SMNVEV (reference sequence). This CDR3 region has 16 residues. V was shortened by 2 bases and J by 0 bases, with 13 bases between the two germline ends.

This chain links TRBV30 with TRBJ2-2; no clear D. There are 14 residues in the CDR3. Trimming removed 0 bases from V and 4 bases from J, with 9 bases in between. The germline V gene encodes CDR1 GTSNPN and CDR2 SVGIG (reference sequence). CDR3 in amino acids: CAWSVLGFTGELFF. In DNA form, the CDR3 reads TGTGCCTGGAGTGTACTGGGCTTCACCGGGGAGCTGTTTTTT.

V and J are TRBV9 and TRBJ1-1; D is perhaps TRBD1 (6 bases). CDR1 SGDLS and CDR2 YYNGEE come from the germline V gene. The CDR3 is 14 residues long. V was shortened by 0 bases and J by 7 bases, with 13 bases between the two germline ends. In nucleotides, the CDR3 is TGTGCCAGCAGCGTAGTTGGGGGGGCTATTGAAGCTTTCTTT. Translating gives CASSVVGGAIEAFF.

J is TRBJ2-3 and V is TRBV18; D is possibly TRBD2 (5 bases). The germline V gene encodes CDR1 KGHSH and CDR2 LQKENI. The CDR3 totals 13 residues. The V end was cut by 3 bases, the J end by 6 bases, with 10 bases between. The CDR3 reads CASSPERRDTQYF. The CDR3 bases are TGTGCCAGCTCACCCGAGAGGAGGGATACGCAGTATTTT.

The chain carries TRBV27 and TRBJ2-7; the D gene is possibly TRBD1 (6 bases). Germline CDR1 and CDR2: MNHEY and SMNVEV (reference sequence). Trimming took off 1 base at V and 4 bases at J, with 14 bases between the two ends. This CDR3 is built from 15 residues. CDR3 in DNA: TGTGCCAGCAGTTTATGGCAGGGGATAATTTACGAGCAGTACTTC. Its protein product is CASSLWQGIIYEQYF.

This chain connects TRBV6-1 to TRBJ1-4, with 8 bases fitting TRBD1. V trimming: 7 bases; J trimming: 4 bases; junction bases outside the gene matches: 2. CDR3 length: 13 residues. The germline CDR1 and CDR2 sequences are MNHNS and SASEGT. The DNA for the CDR3 is TGTGCCAGCAAGGACAGGGTTAATGAAAAACTGTTTTTT. Its translation: CASKDRVNEKLFF.

The chain couples TRBV18 to TRBJ2-4; 9 nucleotides align to TRBD1. The ends lost 0 bases at V and 6 bases at J; junction bases unmatched: 3. CDR1 and CDR2 (germline): KGHSH, LQKENI. The CDR3 sequence is 15 residues long. The CDR3 spells CASSPPGQGGNIQYF. CDR3 DNA: TGTGCCAGCTCACCACCGGGACAGGGTGGAAACATTCAGTACTTC.

This chain links TRBV7-9 with TRBJ2-6, with no clear D. Trimming removed 5 bases from V and 3 bases from J, with 2 bases in between. The V gene's germline CDR1 is SEHNR and CDR2 FQNEAQ (reference sequence). This CDR3 region has 12 residues. The CDR3 nucleotides are TGTGCCAGCAGCGGTGGGGCCAACGTCCTGACTTTC. It translates to CASSGGANVLTF.

This clone has only one observation. V is TRBV11-2 and J is TRBJ1-2; D uncertain. V lost 3 bases and J 0 bases, leaving 11 bases between the germline ends. This CDR3 contains 15 residues. Germline lookup yields CDR1 SGHAT and CDR2 FQNNGV. The CDR3 here is CASSFLERPNYGYTF. In nucleotides, the CDR3 is TGTGCCAGCAGCTTCCTAGAGAGGCCTAACTATGGCTACACCTTC.